A single sample gave rise to the 27 T cell receptor beta chains below, sequenced in a study of graft-versus-host responses after intestinal transplantation. Some clones are missing from TCRdb's copy, which holds only in-frame ones; the method was immunoSEQ multiplex PCR. The profile covers tens of thousands of clones, with about four fifths appearing a single time and approximately 18% taken by the ten largest. No antigen has been assigned to these receptors. Sample: unstimulated CD8+ T cells sorted from spleen or lymph node cells, taken before intestinal transplant. The receptors were gathered from a human donor who received an intestinal transplant.

The gene calls are TRBV6-5 and TRBJ2-1; 8 bases line up with TRBD2. This CDR3 is 14 amino acids long. J was trimmed by 9 bases and V by 2 bases; bases with no gene match: 6. CDR1 and CDR2 from the germline V gene are MNHEY and SVGAGI. The CDR3 here is CASSYSGRAREQFF. The CDR3 nucleotides read TGTGCCAGCAGTTACAGCGGGAGAGCCCGTGAGCAGTTCTTC.

This clone was counted only a few times. This sequence joins TRBV11-1 and TRBJ2-5; 7 positions agree with TRBD1. The V and J ends lost 4 bases and 3 bases, in that order; junction bases with no gene match: 2. The CDR3 is 13 residues long. The germline V gene encodes CDR1 SGHAT and CDR2 FQDESV (reference sequence). CDR3 in amino acids: CASSSGTEETQYF. As DNA, the CDR3 is TGTGCCAGCAGCTCGGGGACAGAAGAGACCCAGTACTTC.

The chain employs TRBV11-1 and TRBJ2-7; TRBD1 agrees at 8 bases. Germline V gives CDR1 SGHAT, CDR2 FQDESV (reference sequence). CDR3 length: 14 residues. V was clipped by 1 base and J by 6 bases; unmatched bases: 5. For the CDR3, the DNA is TGTGCCAGCAGCTTAGACCAGGGGGCGGTCGAGCAGTACTTC. Amino acid sequence: CASSLDQGAVEQYF. Combining the CDR3 with reference TRBV11-1 and TRBJ2-7 gives the whole variable domain EAEVAQSPRYKITEKSQAVAFWCDPISGHATLYWYRQILGQGPELLVQFQDESVVDDSQLPKDRFSAERLKGVDSTLKIQPAELGDSAMYLCASSLDQGAVEQYFGPGTRLTVT.

V usage is TRBV6-5 and J usage is TRBJ1-1; no definite D call. Germline V gene sequence: CDR1 MNHEY, CDR2 SVGAGI. The CDR3 is 13 residues long. V lost 6 bases and J 2 bases, leaving 10 bases between the germline ends. The CDR3: CASSWTTNTEAFF. The CDR3, as DNA: TGTGCCAGCAGCTGGACGACCAACACTGAAGCTTTCTTT.

The V call is TRBV5-4, the J call TRBJ2-1; 7 bases line up with TRBD2. The CDR3 spans 17 residues. The V segment lost 1 base and the J segment 0 bases; nucleotides outside the gene matches: 7. Per the germline V gene, CDR1 is SGHNT and CDR2 is YYREEE (reference sequence). The CDR3 protein is CASSLSSGGSSYNEQFF. The CDR3 region has the DNA TGTGCCAGCAGCTTGTCGTCGGGCGGGAGCTCCTACAATGAGCAGTTCTTC.

This sequence joins TRBV13 and TRBJ2-7, with a weak D call TRBD1 (7 bases). CDR1 and CDR2 (germline): PRHDT, FYEKMQ (reference sequence). Trimming stripped 4 bases from V and 0 bases from J, with 16 bases between. The CDR3 loop spans 16 amino acids. The chain's CDR3 is CASSWTGTGGSYEQYF. DNA of the CDR3: TGTGCCAGCAGCTGGACAGGCACCGGGGGCTCCTACGAGCAGTACTTC.

A few counts support this clone. The gene calls are TRBV13 and TRBJ2-7, with a possible D match to TRBD1 (5 bases). Trimming stripped 1 base from V and 2 bases from J, with 9 bases between. Germline values: CDR1 PRHDT, CDR2 FYEKMQ (reference sequence). The CDR3 loop spans 14 amino acids. CDR3 coding DNA: TGTGCCAGCAGCTTAGCCAGCAGGGCCTACGAGCAGTACTTC. Its protein is CASSLASRAYEQYF.

The V gene is TRBV10-3, the J gene TRBJ1-6; D not certain. Trimming stripped 0 bases from V and 7 bases from J, with 13 bases between. The V gene's germline CDR1 is ENHRY and CDR2 SYGVKD. The CDR3 length is 16 residues. In nucleotides, the CDR3 is TGTGCCATCAGTGAGTCTCTGTTCCAAGCAAATTCACCCCTCCACTTT. This codes for CAISESLFQANSPLHF.

The rearrangement joins TRBV2 to TRBJ2-1; D perhaps matches TRBD1 (5 bases). Germline assignment: CDR1 SNHLY and CDR2 FYNNEI. The CDR3 covers 12 residues. With 7 bases removed from V and 7 bases from J, the gap between germline ends came to 11 bases. The CDR3, as DNA: TGTGCCAGCATCCAAACAGGAAATGAGCAGTTCTTC. Translating gives CASIQTGNEQFF.

The gene calls are TRBV27 and TRBJ1-2, with 7 bases fitting TRBD1. V lost 6 bases to trimming and J lost 3 bases; unmatched junction nucleotides: 16. Germline V gives CDR1 MNHEY, CDR2 SMNVEV (reference sequence). The CDR3 is made up of 17 amino acids. The CDR3 protein is CASRGDPWGQWYYGYTF. In DNA, the CDR3 is TGTGCCAGCAGGGGGGATCCGTGGGGACAGTGGTACTATGGCTACACCTTC.

The J gene is TRBJ1-5, the V gene TRBV18, with a weak D call TRBD1 (5 bases). Trimming shortened V by 1 base and J by 15 bases, and 16 bases separated the two germline ends. The CDR3 totals 13 residues. Germline V CDR1 and CDR2: KGHSH, LQKENI. CDR3 amino acids: CASSPLFWQGTHF. The DNA of the CDR3 is TGTGCCAGCTCACCACTTTTCTGGCAGGGCACGCATTTT.

V and J are TRBV7-9 and TRBJ2-3, with D perhaps matching TRBD2 (6 bases). This CDR3 comprises 15 residues. V was shortened by 5 bases and J by 2 bases, with 14 bases between the two germline ends. CDR1 is SEHNR and CDR2 is FQNEAQ in the germline V gene (reference sequence). The CDR3 loop is CASSKSGLLTDTQYF. CDR3 nucleotides: TGTGCCAGCAGCAAAAGCGGGCTCCTCACAGATACGCAGTATTTT.

V usage is TRBV18 and J usage is TRBJ2-1; no clear D. The CDR3 is 12 amino acids. Germline CDR1 KGHSH, CDR2 LQKENI. V dropped 3 bases and J dropped 8 bases, with 8 bases sitting between them. The CDR3 DNA reads as TGTGCCAGCTCACCCCAACAAGATGAGCAGTTCTTC. Protein: CASSPQQDEQFF.

This chain uses TRBV7-2 with TRBJ2-5; 10 bases line up with TRBD2. Germline CDR1 is SGHTA and CDR2 is FQGNSA. The CDR3 covers 16 residues. V lost 1 base and J lost 5; bases outside the gene matches: 7. The CDR3 DNA sequence: TGTGCCAGCAGCTTAGTGGCAGCGGGGGGGCTGGAGACCCAGTACTTC. Its protein product is CASSLVAAGGLETQYF.

The CDR3 DNA reads TGTGCCAGCAGTCCCATGGGCAATCAGCCCCAGCATTTT. Encoded protein: CASSPMGNQPQHF. This rearrangement joins TRBV6-1 to TRBJ1-5; the D is unclear. CDR1 is MNHNS, CDR2 SASEGT, per germline. The CDR3 spans 13 residues. V was trimmed by 5 bases and J by 2 bases, leaving 7 bases between them.

The chain carries TRBV29-1 and TRBJ2-1, with 7 nucleotides matching TRBD2. The CDR3 is made up of 14 amino acids. Germline lookup yields CDR1 SQVTM and CDR2 ANQGSEA. J gave up 6 bases and V 6 bases, and 11 bases lay outside the gene matches. The CDR3 reads CSVRELALLNEQFF. As DNA, the CDR3 is TGCAGCGTCAGAGAACTAGCGCTACTCAATGAGCAGTTCTTC.

The chain is built from TRBV7-3 and TRBJ2-1, with D possibly TRBD1 on 5 matching bases. The V end was cut by 3 bases, the J end by 5 bases, with 17 bases between. The length of the CDR3 is 16 residues. CDR1 and CDR2 from the germline V gene are SGHTA and FQGTGA. This CDR3 is CASSFVRQGKDNEQFF. The CDR3 DNA follows: TGTGCCAGCAGCTTTGTGAGGCAGGGCAAGGACAATGAGCAGTTCTTC.

This rearrangement joins TRBV13 to TRBJ1-2; D unresolved. The CDR3 loop spans 15 amino acids. The V gene's germline CDR1 is PRHDT and CDR2 FYEKMQ (reference sequence). Trimming took 0 bases from V and 4 from J, leaving 12 bases between them. CDR3 bases: TGTGCCAGCAGCTTAGGGGGTAGGAACCCCTATGGCTACACCTTC. Residues: CASSLGGRNPYGYTF.

The V call is TRBV4-1, the J call TRBJ2-7; the D gene is possibly TRBD1 (5 bases). CDR1 MGHRA and CDR2 YSYEKL come from the germline V gene. V lost 2 bases, J lost 1 base, and 9 bases lay in between. This CDR3 has 14 amino acids. CDR3 loop: CASSQQRGSYEQYF. CDR3 nucleotide sequence: TGCGCCAGCAGCCAACAAAGGGGTTCCTACGAGCAGTACTTC.

This chain links TRBV5-5 with TRBJ2-7; possibly TRBD2 for D (5 bases). V was pared by 4 bases and J by 2 bases, with 13 bases between. Germline CDR1 SGHKS, CDR2 YYEKEE (reference sequence). This CDR3 is 14 amino acids long. The chain's CDR3 is CASSLYELAYEQYF. For the CDR3, the DNA is TGTGCCAGCAGCCTTTACGAACTAGCCTACGAGCAGTACTTC.

This chain joins TRBV6-5 and TRBJ2-5; D possibly matches TRBD1 or TRBD2 (5 bases each). CDR3 size: 14 residues. V shed 2 bases and J shed 1 base, with 8 bases lying between them. In germline, CDR1 is MNHEY, CDR2 SVGAGI. The DNA of the CDR3 is TGTGCCAGCAGTTACGGGGCGGGCCAAGAGACCCAGTACTTC. It is translated as CASSYGAGQETQYF.

Only a few counts were recorded for this clone. V and J are TRBV7-9 and TRBJ1-3; D is unclear. V shed 6 bases and J shed 0 bases, with 12 bases lying between them. The CDR3 covers 15 residues. Germline CDR1 SEHNR, CDR2 FQNEAQ (reference sequence). CDR3 bases: TGTGCCAGCAGTCCACCCCATAGCTCTGGAAACACCATATATTTT. Protein sequence: CASSPPHSSGNTIYF.

The rearrangement links TRBV6-5 to TRBJ2-5, with a tentative D call TRBD1 (6 bases). The CDR3 contains 15 residues. The V end was cut by 5 bases, the J end by 3 bases, with 16 bases between. CDR1 is MNHEY, CDR2 SVGAGI, per germline. CDR3 bases: TGTGCCAGCAGTCCGAGACAGGTCGAGGAAGAGACCCAGTACTTC. It translates to CASSPRQVEEETQYF.

CDR3 sequence reads: CASSLAVRGNTIYF. The CDR3 DNA reads as TGTGCCAGCAGCTTGGCGGTACGGGGCAACACCATATATTTT. This sequence joins TRBV5-6 and TRBJ1-3, with a weak D call TRBD1 (5 bases). The CDR3 spans 14 residues. V lost 0 bases and J 7 bases, leaving 11 bases between the germline ends. Germline V gene data show CDR1 as SGHDT and CDR2 as YYEEEE. Looking up the rest from reference TRBV5-6 and TRBJ1-3 gives the full variable domain: DAGVTQSPTHLIKTRGQQVTLRCSPKSGHDTVSWYQQALGQGPQFIFQYYEEEERQRGNFPDRFSGHQFPNYSSELNVNALLLGDSALYLCASSLAVRGNTIYFGEGSWLTVV.

V gene TRBV19 combines with J gene TRBJ1-1; D is uncertain. The germline V gene encodes CDR1 LNHDA and CDR2 SQIVND (reference sequence). The length of the CDR3 is 12 residues. Trimming shortened V by 7 bases and J by 1 base, and 7 bases separated the two germline ends. As DNA, the CDR3 is TGTGCCAGTAAAGCCGGGAACACTGAAGCTTTCTTT. Translation gives CASKAGNTEAFF.

The chain joins TRBV5-4 to TRBJ2-6; D perhaps matches TRBD1 (6 bases). This CDR3 has 17 residues. V was trimmed by 0 bases and J by 0 bases, leaving 10 bases between them. Per germline, CDR1 SGHNT and CDR2 YYREEE (reference sequence). This CDR3 is CASSLDREPSGANVLTF. CDR3 DNA sequence: TGTGCCAGCAGCTTGGACAGGGAACCCTCTGGGGCCAACGTCCTGACTTTC. The complete variable domain, with remaining parts taken from reference TRBV5-4 and TRBJ2-6, reads ETGVTQSPTHLIKTRGQQVTLRCSSQSGHNTVSWYQQALGQGPQFIFQYYREEENGRGNFPPRFSGLQFPNYSSELNVNALELDDSALYLCASSLDREPSGANVLTFGAGSRLTVL.

The DNA of the CDR3 is TGTGCCAGCAGTGAAGCGGTGGCAGGTTACGGGACTAGCGGGACCTACGAGCAGTACTTC. Translating gives CASSEAVAGYGTSGTYEQYF. V and J are TRBV6-1 and TRBJ2-7, with 13 bases fitting TRBD2. Germline CDR1 reads MNHNS; CDR2 reads SASEGT. This CDR3 has 20 amino acids. V lost 0 bases, J lost 2 bases, and 13 bases stayed unmatched.